This T cell receptor (beta chain) was identified during a study of cytomegalovirus exposure and HLA in healthy donors. Study results and limitations: In a later analysis, compared with equally common non-associated chains, HLA-associated beta chains were more expanded.

On this clone: The antigen is not known.

The primer mix had 60 Vbeta and 13 Jbeta primers. Produced via immunoSEQ multiplex PCR; TCRdb's table is partial and in-frame only. The table shows more than 95,000 clones, with 79% occurring only once. V shed 3 bases, J shed 5 bases, and the junction held 2 bases outside the gene matches. The CDR3 is 13 residues long. Germline assignment: CDR1 SGHNT and CDR2 YENEEA. The chain couples TRBV11-3 to TRBJ2-7, with 9 bases aligning to TRBD1. The source is a man aged 30-40 years in good health and CMV-seropositive. The sequenced sample consisted of PBMCs. CDR3 sequence (DNA): TGTGCCAGCAGCTTCGGGACAGGGCACGAGCAGTACTTC. This gives the protein CASSFGTGHEQYF.